The 3 T cell receptor beta chains below all came from one sample that was sequenced in a study of graft-versus-host responses after intestinal transplantation. Sequenced by immunoSEQ multiplex PCR; TCRdb stores in-frame clones only, minus some. The repertoire holds some 25,000 clones, under 45% seen once, with 0.66% in the top ten. The specimen was alloreactive CD4+ T cells from a mixed lymphocyte reaction culture, collected before intestinal transplant. Subset meaning: CFSE-low proliferating T cells sorted from roughly six-day pre-transplant mixed lymphocyte reaction (GvH or HvG direction). The receptors come from a human patient who received an intestinal transplant.

This clone was found a few times. The chain combines TRBV4-1 with TRBJ2-2; 9 positions match TRBD2. The V and J ends lost 0 bases and 1 base, in that order; junction bases with no gene match: 3. The CDR3 sequence is 17 residues long. The V gene's germline CDR1 is MGHRA and CDR2 YSYEKL. CDR3 in amino acids: CASSQDLTSGNTGELFF. The CDR3 coding sequence is TGCGCCAGCAGCCAAGATCTGACTAGCGGGAACACCGGGGAGCTGTTTTTT.

This chain joins TRBV7-6 and TRBJ2-7, with no clear D. There are 14 residues in the CDR3. V was trimmed by 1 base and J by 1 base, leaving 8 bases between them. The germline V gene has CDR1 SGHVS and CDR2 FNYEAQ. The CDR3 reads CASSLGPGSYEQYF. The DNA of the CDR3 is TGTGCCAGCAGCTTAGGGCCGGGTTCCTACGAGCAGTACTTC.

This clone has a handful of counts. V and J are TRBV4-2 and TRBJ2-5; 9 bases are shared with TRBD2. Germline V gene data show CDR1 as LGHNA and CDR2 as YNFKEQ. V trimming: 0 bases; J trimming: 5 bases; junction bases outside the gene matches: 7. The CDR3 length is 16 residues. The CDR3 region is CASSQDSLAGRETQYF. The DNA of the CDR3 is TGTGCCAGCAGCCAAGATTCCCTAGCGGGAAGGGAGACCCAGTACTTC.